Below, 20 T cell receptor beta chains from the same sample are listed, as sequenced in a study of T cell responses to AZD1222 COVID-19 vaccine. Assay: immunoSEQ multiplex PCR; the TCRdb copy retains only in-frame clones and omits some. The sample contains around 130,000 clones, 88% of which appear only once. Here the sequenced sample was peripheral blood, taken on day 0 of AZD1222 vaccination. The receptors were gathered from an adult in good health.

The genes are TRBV19 and TRBJ1-4; D is ambiguous. The CDR3 has 15 amino acids. Germline CDR1 is LNHDA and CDR2 is SQIVND (reference sequence). With 1 base removed from V and 3 bases from J, the gap between germline ends came to 9 bases. CDR3 in DNA: TGTGCCAGTAGTATAGTGAATTTACCTAATGAAAAACTGTTTTTT. Translated, it gives CASSIVNLPNEKLFF.

The chain employs TRBV29-1 and TRBJ1-1; weak D call: TRBD1 (5 bases). CDR1 is SQVTM, CDR2 ANQGSEA, per germline. The CDR3 is 17 amino acids. Trimming stripped 2 bases from V and 1 base from J, with 20 bases between. The CDR3 region is CSVEMLRGGLGNTEAFF. The CDR3 DNA reads as TGCAGCGTTGAAATGCTTCGTGGGGGTTTGGGGAACACTGAAGCTTTCTTT. The full variable domain, in which reference TRBV29-1 and TRBJ1-1 provide the parts outside the CDR3, is SAVISQKPSRDICQRGTSLTIQCQVDSQVTMMFWYRQQPGQSLTLIATANQGSEATYESGFVIDKFPISRPNLTFSTLTVSNMSPEDSSIYLCSVEMLRGGLGNTEAFFGQGTRLTVV.

The chain has TRBV6-5 and TRBJ2-3, with 9 bases aligning to TRBD2. The V and J ends lost 0 bases and 4 bases, in that order; junction bases with no gene match: 5. Germline V gene sequence: CDR1 MNHEY, CDR2 SVGAGI. The CDR3 is 16 residues long. CDR3 DNA: TGTGCCAGCAGTTACTCGATTAGCGGGAGCCCAGATACGCAGTATTTT. Encoded protein: CASSYSISGSPDTQYF.

This chain uses TRBV6-5 with TRBJ1-4; D is possibly TRBD1 (6 bases). The germline gives CDR1 MNHEY, CDR2 SVGAGI. This CDR3 is 13 amino acids long. V lost 9 bases and J lost 3, with 11 bases in between. The CDR3 region has the DNA TGTGCCAGGGGGGGGGCCGCTAATGAAAAACTGTTTTTT. It is translated as CARGGAANEKLFF.

The chain couples TRBV5-8 to TRBJ2-3; 7 nucleotides align to TRBD2. With 0 bases clipped from V and 4 bases from J, the junction kept 8 bases outside the gene matches. Germline CDR1 reads SGHTS; CDR2 reads YDEGEE. This CDR3 has 16 residues. CDR3 sequence: CASSLGLAEISDTQYF. The CDR3 nucleotides are TGTGCCAGCAGCTTGGGGCTAGCGGAGATCTCAGATACGCAGTATTTT.

This chain links TRBV3-1 (or the pseudogene TRBV3-2) with TRBJ1-2; 7 nucleotides match TRBD1. V trimming: 4 bases; J trimming: 6 bases; junction bases outside the gene matches: 11. Per the germline V gene, CDR1 is LGHDT and CDR2 is YNNKEL (reference sequence). The CDR3 consists of 15 residues. CDR3 loop: CASSRSGQRLDGYTF. CDR3 bases: TGTGCCAGCAGCCGCTCGGGACAGCGCCTAGATGGCTACACCTTC.

The chain has TRBV27 and TRBJ1-4, with 8 positions matching TRBD1. The V segment lost 10 bases and the J segment 0 bases; nucleotides outside the gene matches: 7. CDR3 length equals 15 residues. Germline V gene lookup returns CDR1 MNHEY and CDR2 SMNVEV (reference sequence). CDR3 nucleotide sequence: TGTGCCACCCGGCAGGGGGCAGCAACTAATGAAAAACTGTTTTTT. This sequence encodes CATRQGAATNEKLFF.

The chain joins TRBV19 to TRBJ1-2; 9 nucleotides agree with TRBD1. In germline, CDR1 is LNHDA, CDR2 SQIVND (reference sequence). The CDR3 is 15 amino acids. V was clipped by 3 bases and J by 3 bases; unmatched bases: 5. The CDR3 DNA sequence: TGTGCCAGTAGTATGGGACAGGGTGTTTACTATGGCTACACCTTC. It translates to CASSMGQGVYYGYTF. Looking up the rest from reference TRBV19 and TRBJ1-2 gives the full variable domain: DGGITQSPKYLFRKEGQNVTLSCEQNLNHDAMYWYRQDPGQGLRLIYYSQIVNDFQKGDIAEGYSVSREKKESFPLTVTSAQKNPTAFYLCASSMGQGVYYGYTFGSGTRLTVV.

In this sample, this clone turned up once. As DNA, the CDR3 is TGTGCCAGCAGTTACTCGATGGGGGGTGATCAGCCCCAGCATTTT. As protein: CASSYSMGGDQPQHF. V gene TRBV6-2 or TRBV6-3 combines with J gene TRBJ1-5, with D possibly being TRBD1 (5 bases). V was pared by 0 bases and J by 5 bases, with 11 bases between. CDR3 size: 15 residues. Germline-derived CDR1 and CDR2 are MNHEY and SVGEGT.

The CDR3 coding sequence is TGTGCAGCAGCTGGGACCCCTTATAATTCACCCCTCCACTTT. It is translated as CAAAGTPYNSPLHF. This rearrangement joins TRBV27 to TRBJ1-6, with a tentative D call TRBD1 (5 bases). CDR1 and CDR2 (germline): MNHEY, SMNVEV (reference sequence). There are 14 residues in the CDR3.

The chain employs TRBV2 and TRBJ1-4; the D is unclear. Trimming removed 3 bases from V and 10 bases from J, with 15 bases in between. The CDR3 sequence is 14 residues long. Looked up from germline, CDR1 is SNHLY and CDR2 is FYNNEI. Here the CDR3 DNA reads TGTGCCAGCAGTGATCAGACCTATGAGACAAAACTGTTTTTT. This encodes CASSDQTYETKLFF.

This clone showed up just once. The chain carries TRBV10-2 and TRBJ2-7, with TRBD1 matching 8 bases. Unmatched junction bases numbered 4, after V lost 7 bases and J lost 2 bases. The CDR3 loop spans 13 amino acids. Germline lookup yields CDR1 WSHSY and CDR2 SAAADI. The CDR3 DNA is TGCGCCAGCAACCGGGACAGGACCTACGAGCAGTACTTC. Translating it yields CASNRDRTYEQYF.

The CDR3 DNA sequence: TGTGCCAGCAGCTTAGGGGAGGATAGCACTGAAGCTTTCTTT. Translation: CASSLGEDSTEAFF. The chain has TRBV7-2 and TRBJ1-1; D not certain. V was cut by 1 base and J by 4 bases, with 10 bases left in between. The CDR3 runs to 14 residues. The germline CDR1 and CDR2 sequences are SGHTA and FQGNSA.

This chain connects TRBV11-3 to TRBJ2-5; D unclear. CDR1 SGHNT and CDR2 YENEEA come from the germline V gene. Trimming took 1 base from V and 5 from J, leaving 8 bases between them. The CDR3 totals 13 residues. The CDR3 DNA follows: TGTGCCAGCAGCTTAGGACCCCAGGAGACCCAGTACTTC. Translating gives CASSLGPQETQYF. Looking up the rest from reference TRBV11-3 and TRBJ2-5 gives the full variable domain: EAGVVQSPRYKIIEKKQPVAFWCNPISGHNTLYWYLQNLGQGPELLIRYENEEAVDDSQLPKDRFSAERLKGVDSTLKIQPAELGDSAVYLCASSLGPQETQYFGPGTRLLVL.

V gene TRBV9 combines with J gene TRBJ2-7; maybe TRBD1 (6 bases). The CDR3 consists of 14 residues. V was shortened by 2 bases and J by 2 bases, with 11 bases between the two germline ends. CDR1 is SGDLS and CDR2 is YYNGEE in the germline V gene. The CDR3 sequence: CASSVRQDTYEQYF. DNA for the CDR3: TGTGCCAGCAGCGTCAGACAGGATACCTACGAGCAGTACTTC.

In its sample, this clone was seen once. The J gene is TRBJ2-7, the V gene TRBV4-1; D may be TRBD2 (6 bases). The CDR3 length is 15 residues. Trimming shortened V by 0 bases and J by 3 bases, and 12 bases separated the two germline ends. Looked up from germline, CDR1 is MGHRA and CDR2 is YSYEKL. The CDR3 spells CASSQERREIYEQYF. The CDR3 DNA sequence: TGCGCCAGCAGCCAAGAGAGGAGGGAAATCTACGAGCAGTACTTC.

V usage is TRBV28 and J usage is TRBJ2-2; D may be TRBD2 (5 bases). CDR1 and CDR2 (germline): MDHEN, SYDVKM. Trimming took off 3 bases at V and 0 bases at J, with 5 bases between the two ends. This CDR3 is 14 amino acids long. CDR3 bases: TGTGCCAGCAGTTTCGGGGCGAACACCGGGGAGCTGTTTTTT. Translation gives CASSFGANTGELFF.

The J gene is TRBJ1-1, the V gene TRBV2; 7 positions match TRBD1. CDR3 size: 15 residues. CDR1 SNHLY and CDR2 FYNNEI come from the germline V gene. Trimming took 2 bases from V and 3 from J; bases not matched to a gene: 6. CDR3 nucleotide sequence: TGTGCCAGCAGTGAACTGAGACAGGGATACACTGAAGCTTTCTTT. Translating it yields CASSELRQGYTEAFF.

The V call is TRBV20-1, the J call TRBJ1-2, with D uncertain. This CDR3 contains 11 residues. V was pared by 6 bases and J by 4 bases, with 9 bases between. Per germline, CDR1 DFQATT and CDR2 SNEGSKA (reference sequence). DNA for the CDR3: TGCAGTGCCCCTGACCTCTATGGCTACACCTTC. Translating gives CSAPDLYGYTF.

The CDR3 region is CASSGQGSRDTQYF. The CDR3 DNA reads TGTGCCAGCAGCGGACAGGGGTCGCGAGATACGCAGTATTTT. This sequence joins TRBV3-1 (or the pseudogene TRBV3-2) and TRBJ2-3, with 9 bases lining up with TRBD1. Germline V gives CDR1 LGHDT, CDR2 YNNKEL (reference sequence). With V trimmed by 5 bases and J by 5 bases, 5 bases remained unmatched. The CDR3 length is 14 residues.